The present T cell receptor (beta chain) was sequenced within a study of blood T cells in healthy people across ages. There are 15 residues in the CDR3. V was clipped by 2 bases and J by 1 base, with 12 bases between them. Germline CDR1 SGDLS, CDR2 YYNGEE. They isolated at least 6 million PBMCs from each sample. With a J-beta primer mix and a sample-barcoded 5' primer, a second PCR ran 7 to 11 cycles. TCRdb itself ran the 5' RACE reads through MiXCR, one entry per CDR3 protein. This repertoire shows roughly 550,000 distinct CDR3 sequences, under 30% found once; its top ten account for less than 9%. This same sample was also part of a study on T cells of mothers and their children. From that paper: Amplification in the second PCR used the M1S primer, which added sample barcodes and 2-4 random nucleotides.

The genes are TRBV9 and TRBJ1-2, with D unresolved. Sequencing was done on a sample of blood. The TCR was taken from a boy aged 5-17 years in good health. The CDR3 loop is CASSVGPLINYGYTF. Here the CDR3 DNA reads TGTGCCAGCAGCGTCGGGCCTCTAATTAACTATGGCTACACCTTC.